These 7 T cell receptor beta chains were sequenced from one sample in a study of cytomegalovirus exposure and HLA in healthy donors (dated by TCRdb to 2017 to 2019). Receptor libraries were prepared by the immunoSEQ multiplex PCR assay. For the multiplex PCR, a mixture combining 60 forward primers for TCR Vbeta segments and 13 reverse primers for TCR Jbeta segments was used. TCRdb mirrors the immuneACCESS table, restricted to in-frame sequences. Some clones are absent from its copies; in checked studies, under half trace to an unresolved V gene, and the reason for the others is unknown. For this sample there are around 90,000 clones; 80% appear just once. Less than 9.5% of the sample comes from the top ten. The sequenced sample was PBMCs. The receptors stem from a man younger than 40 in good health and CMV-seronegative.

The chain couples TRBV4-3 to TRBJ1-5; no reliable D call. V was trimmed by 4 bases and J by 7 bases, leaving 11 bases between them. The germline V gene encodes CDR1 LGHNA and CDR2 YSLEER. CDR3 length equals 13 residues. The CDR3 loop is CASSLDLQQPQHF. CDR3 coding DNA: TGCGCCAGCAGCCTTGATTTACAGCAGCCCCAGCATTTT.

The chain links TRBV5-1 to TRBJ2-5, with D maybe TRBD1 (5 bases). The CDR3 loop spans 13 amino acids. CDR1 is SGHRS, CDR2 YFSETQ, per germline. Trimming shortened V by 2 bases and J by 8 bases, and 13 bases separated the two germline ends. The CDR3 loop reads CASSLPGLETQYF. CDR3 DNA sequence: TGCGCCAGCAGCTTACCAGGGTTGGAAACCCAGTACTTC.

The V and J genes are TRBV29-1 and TRBJ2-1, with a possible D match to TRBD1 (6 bases). The germline V and J ends were trimmed by 3 bases and 8 bases, with 11 bases remaining between them. The CDR3 runs 12 residues. Germline V gives CDR1 SQVTM, CDR2 ANQGSEA. The CDR3 loop reads CSVEPQGHEQFF. The CDR3 DNA reads TGCAGCGTTGAGCCCCAGGGGCATGAGCAGTTCTTC.

This clone has just a few counts. The chain combines TRBV5-4 with TRBJ2-2; 12 nucleotides match TRBD1. J gave up 6 bases and V 4 bases, and 7 bases lay outside the gene matches. This CDR3 contains 16 residues. Germline CDR1 and CDR2: SGHNT and YYREEE (reference sequence). The CDR3 loop reads CASSGGTGGDAGELFF. The CDR3 DNA follows: TGTGCCAGCAGCGGTGGGACAGGGGGCGATGCCGGGGAGCTGTTTTTT.

The chain carries TRBV5-1 and TRBJ1-5; possibly TRBD1 for D (5 bases). Germline assignment: CDR1 SGHRS and CDR2 YFSETQ. Trimming took off 0 bases at V and 2 bases at J, with 6 bases between the two ends. The CDR3 covers 14 residues. The CDR3 DNA reads TGCGCCAGCAGCTTGGAAGGGGGCAATCAGCCCCAGCATTTT. Translated, it gives CASSLEGGNQPQHF.

This chain links TRBV5-1 with TRBJ2-3, with 9 bases that match TRBD2. Looked up from germline, CDR1 is SGHRS and CDR2 is YFSETQ. CDR3 length: 15 residues. The V gene end was trimmed by 2 bases and the J gene end by 2 bases; junction bases not matched to a gene: 3. The CDR3 sequence is CASSFLAGNTDTQYF. In DNA, the CDR3 is TGCGCCAGCAGCTTCCTAGCGGGGAACACAGATACGCAGTATTTT. Together with reference TRBV5-1 and TRBJ2-3, the CDR3 gives the full variable domain: KAGVTQTPRYLIKTRGQQVTLSCSPISGHRSVSWYQQTPGQGLQFLFEYFSETQRNKGNFPGRFSGRQFSNSRSEMNVSTLELGDSALYLCASSFLAGNTDTQYFGPGTRLTVL.

V is TRBV5-5 and J is TRBJ2-5, with D unclear. Germline loops: CDR1 SGHKS, CDR2 YYEKEE (reference sequence). Deletions cut 0 bases from V and 1 base from J, with 7 bases between. CDR3 length: 14 residues. The CDR3 spells CASSLAAGQETQYF. The CDR3 DNA sequence: TGTGCCAGCAGCTTGGCGGCAGGCCAAGAGACCCAGTACTTC.